This TCR beta chain was retrieved from a study of shared clonotypes between healthy human individuals. Across the study: CD4 naive cells filled three plates per donor, CD4 memory three, CD8 naive two and CD8 memory one.

At the deep level, the assay was run. Only in-frame clones appear in the TCRdb table, and some are missing; sequencing was by immunoSEQ multiplex PCR. The repertoire holds about 1.1 million clones, with roughly 74% as singletons. Study-wide results and caveats: Sorted-subset samples were not fully sequenced, rarefaction indicated.

A word on this clone: Its cognate antigen is unknown.

The clonotype originates from a man aged 18 to 29 in good health. Some clones in this sample may be carry-over from other donors' samples. What was sequenced was memory CD4+ T cells from PBMCs. Documented subset: CD45RA-negative fraction.

The chain's CDR3 is CASTHGNEAFF. For the CDR3, the DNA is TGTGCCAGCACTCACGGGAATGAAGCTTTCTTT. This chain joins TRBV6-6 and TRBJ1-1; no definite D call. Germline lookup yields CDR1 MNHNY and CDR2 SVGAGI (reference sequence). V was cut by 7 bases and J by 7 bases, with 10 bases left in between. The CDR3 extends over 11 amino acids.